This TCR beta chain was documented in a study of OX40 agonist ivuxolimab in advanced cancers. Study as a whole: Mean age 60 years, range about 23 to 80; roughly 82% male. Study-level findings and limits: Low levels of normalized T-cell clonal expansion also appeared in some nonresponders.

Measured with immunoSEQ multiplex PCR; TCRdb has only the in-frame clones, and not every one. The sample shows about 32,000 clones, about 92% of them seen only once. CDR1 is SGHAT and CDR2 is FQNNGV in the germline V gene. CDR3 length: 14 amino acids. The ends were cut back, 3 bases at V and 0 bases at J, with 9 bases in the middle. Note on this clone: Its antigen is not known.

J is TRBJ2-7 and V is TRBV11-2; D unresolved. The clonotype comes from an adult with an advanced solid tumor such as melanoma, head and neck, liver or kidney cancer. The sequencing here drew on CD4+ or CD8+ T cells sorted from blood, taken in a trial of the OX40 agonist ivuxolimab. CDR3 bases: TGTGCCAGCAGCTTTCTTGGGTCCTCCTACGAGCAGTACTTC. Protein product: CASSFLGSSYEQYF.